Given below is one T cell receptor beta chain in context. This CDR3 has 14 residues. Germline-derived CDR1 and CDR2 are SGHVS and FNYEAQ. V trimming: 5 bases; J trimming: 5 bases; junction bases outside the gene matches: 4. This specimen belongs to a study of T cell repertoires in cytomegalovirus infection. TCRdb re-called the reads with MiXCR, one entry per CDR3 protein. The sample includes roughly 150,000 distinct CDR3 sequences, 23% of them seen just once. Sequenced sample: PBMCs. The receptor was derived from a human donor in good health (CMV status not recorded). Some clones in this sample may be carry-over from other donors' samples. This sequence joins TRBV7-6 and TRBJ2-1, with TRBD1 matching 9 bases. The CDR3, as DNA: TGTGCCAGCAGCGAACAGGGGGCTGACAATGAGCAGTTCTTC. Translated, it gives CASSEQGADNEQFF. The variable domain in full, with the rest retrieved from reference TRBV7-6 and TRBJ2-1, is GAGVSQSPRYKVTKRGQDVALRCDPISGHVSLYWYRQALGQGPEFLTYFNYEAQQDKSGLPNDRFSAERPEGSISTLTIQRTEQRDSAMYRCASSEQGADNEQFFGPGTRLTVL.